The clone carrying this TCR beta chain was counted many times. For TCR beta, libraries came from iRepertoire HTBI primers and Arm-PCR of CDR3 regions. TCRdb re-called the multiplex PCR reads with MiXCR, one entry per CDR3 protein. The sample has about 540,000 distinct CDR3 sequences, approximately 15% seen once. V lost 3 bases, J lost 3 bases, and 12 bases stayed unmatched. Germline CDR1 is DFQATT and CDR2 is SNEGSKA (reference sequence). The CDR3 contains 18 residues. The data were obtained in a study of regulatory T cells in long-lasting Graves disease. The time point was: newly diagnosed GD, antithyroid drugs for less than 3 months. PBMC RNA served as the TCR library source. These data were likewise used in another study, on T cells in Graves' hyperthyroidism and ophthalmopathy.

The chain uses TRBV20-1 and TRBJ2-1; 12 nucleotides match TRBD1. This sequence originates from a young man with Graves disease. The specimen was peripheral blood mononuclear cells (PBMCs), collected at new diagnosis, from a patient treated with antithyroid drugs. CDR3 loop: CSARRPGTGGPDYNEQFF. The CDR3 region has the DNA TGCAGTGCTAGGCGACCCGGGACAGGGGGCCCCGACTACAATGAGCAGTTCTTC.